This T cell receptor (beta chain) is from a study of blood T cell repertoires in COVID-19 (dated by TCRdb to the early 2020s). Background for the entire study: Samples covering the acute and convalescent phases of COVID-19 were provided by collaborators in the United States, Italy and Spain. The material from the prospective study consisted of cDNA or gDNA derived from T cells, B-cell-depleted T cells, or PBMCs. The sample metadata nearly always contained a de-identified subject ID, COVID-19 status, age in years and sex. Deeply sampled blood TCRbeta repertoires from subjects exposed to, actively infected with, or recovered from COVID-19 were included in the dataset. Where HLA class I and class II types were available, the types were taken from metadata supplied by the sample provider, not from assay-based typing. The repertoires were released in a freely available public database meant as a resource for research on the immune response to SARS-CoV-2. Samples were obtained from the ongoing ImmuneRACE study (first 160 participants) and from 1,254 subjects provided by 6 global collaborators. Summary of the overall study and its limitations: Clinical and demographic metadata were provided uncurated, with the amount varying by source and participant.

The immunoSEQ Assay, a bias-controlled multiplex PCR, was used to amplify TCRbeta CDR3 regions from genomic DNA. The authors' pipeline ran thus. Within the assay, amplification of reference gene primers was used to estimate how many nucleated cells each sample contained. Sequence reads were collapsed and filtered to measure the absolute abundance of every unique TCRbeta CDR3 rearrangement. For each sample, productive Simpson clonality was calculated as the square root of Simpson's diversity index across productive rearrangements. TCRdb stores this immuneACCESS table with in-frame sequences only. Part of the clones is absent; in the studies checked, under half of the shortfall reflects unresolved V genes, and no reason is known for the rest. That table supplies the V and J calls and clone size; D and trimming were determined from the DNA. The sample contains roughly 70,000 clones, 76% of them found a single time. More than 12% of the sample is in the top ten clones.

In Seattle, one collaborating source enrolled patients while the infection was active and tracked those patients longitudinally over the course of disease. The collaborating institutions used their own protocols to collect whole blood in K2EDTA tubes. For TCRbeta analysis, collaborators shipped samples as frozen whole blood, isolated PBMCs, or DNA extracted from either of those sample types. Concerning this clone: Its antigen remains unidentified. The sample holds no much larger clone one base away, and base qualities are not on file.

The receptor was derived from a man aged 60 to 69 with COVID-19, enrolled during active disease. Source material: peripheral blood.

In nucleotide form, the sequence is TGTGCCAGCAGCCCGACAGGGGGTAACTATGGCTACACCTTC. Its protein reads: CASSPTGGNYGYTF. Recombination linked TRBV5-6 to TRBJ1-2, with 9 junctional bases fitting TRBD1. Trimming takes 4 bases off V and 1 base off J; junction bases not matched to a gene: 2. The germline V gene sets CDR1 to SGHDT and CDR2 to YYEEEE. The CDR3, cysteine through phenylalanine, is 14 amino acids long. The entry retains the CDR3 DNA only, 42 bases that are in frame from base 1.